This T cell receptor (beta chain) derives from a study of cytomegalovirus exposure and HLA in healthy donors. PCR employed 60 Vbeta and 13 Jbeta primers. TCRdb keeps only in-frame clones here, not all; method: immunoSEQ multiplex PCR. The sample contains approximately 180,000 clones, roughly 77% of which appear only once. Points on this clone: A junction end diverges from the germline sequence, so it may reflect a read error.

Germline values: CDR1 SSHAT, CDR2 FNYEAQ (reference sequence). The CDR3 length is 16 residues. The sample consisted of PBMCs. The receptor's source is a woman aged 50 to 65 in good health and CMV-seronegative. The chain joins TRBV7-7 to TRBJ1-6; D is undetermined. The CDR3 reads CASSLGPPGSNSPLHF. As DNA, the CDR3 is TGTGCTAGCAGCTTAGGACCCCCGGGGAGTAATTCACCCCTCCACTTT.